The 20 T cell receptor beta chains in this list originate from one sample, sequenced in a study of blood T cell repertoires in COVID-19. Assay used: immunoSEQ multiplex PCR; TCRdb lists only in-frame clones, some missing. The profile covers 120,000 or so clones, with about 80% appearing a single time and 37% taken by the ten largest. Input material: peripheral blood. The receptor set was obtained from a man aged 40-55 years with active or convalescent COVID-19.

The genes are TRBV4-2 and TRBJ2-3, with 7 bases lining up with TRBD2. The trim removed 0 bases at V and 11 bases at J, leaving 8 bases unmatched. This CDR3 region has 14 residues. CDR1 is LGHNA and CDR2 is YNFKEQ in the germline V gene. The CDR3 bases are TGTGCCAGCAGCCAAGAAGGGACTCCGGGAGGGCAGTATTTT. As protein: CASSQEGTPGGQYF.

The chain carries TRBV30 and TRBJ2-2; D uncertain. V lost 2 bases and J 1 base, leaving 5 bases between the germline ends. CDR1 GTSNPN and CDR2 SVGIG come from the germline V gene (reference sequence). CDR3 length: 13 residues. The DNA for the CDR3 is TGTGCCTGGAGTTCGCGGAACACCGGGGAGCTGTTTTTT. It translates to CAWSSRNTGELFF.

The CDR3 sequence is CASSLSYGYTF. CDR3 nucleotides: TGTGCCAGCAGTTTGAGCTATGGCTACACCTTC. This chain joins TRBV12-3 or TRBV12-4 and TRBJ1-2; no firm D call. V lost 3 bases and J 4 bases, leaving 3 bases between the germline ends. There are 11 residues in the CDR3.

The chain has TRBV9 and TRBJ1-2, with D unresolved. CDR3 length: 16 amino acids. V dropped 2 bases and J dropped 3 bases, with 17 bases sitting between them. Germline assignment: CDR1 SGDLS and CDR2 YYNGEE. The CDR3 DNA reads TGTGCCAGCAGCGTCAAAGCGGGAGGGCGCGACTATGGCTACACCTTC. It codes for CASSVKAGGRDYGYTF.

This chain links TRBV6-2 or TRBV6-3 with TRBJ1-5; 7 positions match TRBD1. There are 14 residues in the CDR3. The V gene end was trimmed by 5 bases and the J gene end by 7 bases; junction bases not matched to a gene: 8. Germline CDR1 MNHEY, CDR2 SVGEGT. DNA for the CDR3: TGTGCCAGCAGTCTCATTGACAGGGACCAGCCCCAGCATTTT. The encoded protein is CASSLIDRDQPQHF.

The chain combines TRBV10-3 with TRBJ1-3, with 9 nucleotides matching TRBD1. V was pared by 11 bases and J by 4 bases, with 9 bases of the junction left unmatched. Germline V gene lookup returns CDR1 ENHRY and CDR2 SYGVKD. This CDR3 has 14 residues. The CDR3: CAAQTGGPGNTIYF. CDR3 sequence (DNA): TGTGCCGCTCAAACAGGGGGCCCGGGAAACACCATATATTTT.

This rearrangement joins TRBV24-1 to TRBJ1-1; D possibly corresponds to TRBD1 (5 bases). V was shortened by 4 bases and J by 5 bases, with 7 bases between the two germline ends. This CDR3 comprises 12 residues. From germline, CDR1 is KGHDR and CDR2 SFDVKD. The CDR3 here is CATSEEGTEAFF. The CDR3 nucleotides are TGTGCCACCAGTGAGGAGGGGACTGAAGCTTTCTTT.

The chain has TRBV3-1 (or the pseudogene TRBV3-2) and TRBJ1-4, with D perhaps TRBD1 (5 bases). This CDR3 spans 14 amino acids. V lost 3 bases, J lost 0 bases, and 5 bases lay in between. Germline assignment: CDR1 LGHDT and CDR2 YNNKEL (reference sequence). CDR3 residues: CASSQTATNEKLFF. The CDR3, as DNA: TGTGCCAGCAGCCAGACAGCAACTAATGAAAAACTGTTTTTT.

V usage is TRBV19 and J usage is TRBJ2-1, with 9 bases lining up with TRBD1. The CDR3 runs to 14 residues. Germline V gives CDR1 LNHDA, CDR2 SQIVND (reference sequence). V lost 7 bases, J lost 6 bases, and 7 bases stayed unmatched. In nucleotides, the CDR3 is TGTGCCAGTACCCAGGGACAGGGAGGCAATGAGCAGTTCTTC. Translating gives CASTQGQGGNEQFF.

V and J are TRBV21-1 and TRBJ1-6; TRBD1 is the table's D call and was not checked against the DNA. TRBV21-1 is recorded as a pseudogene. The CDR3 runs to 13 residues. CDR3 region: CARARDRDSPLHF. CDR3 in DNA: TGTGCCAGAGCGCGGGACAGGGATTCACCCCTCCACTTT.

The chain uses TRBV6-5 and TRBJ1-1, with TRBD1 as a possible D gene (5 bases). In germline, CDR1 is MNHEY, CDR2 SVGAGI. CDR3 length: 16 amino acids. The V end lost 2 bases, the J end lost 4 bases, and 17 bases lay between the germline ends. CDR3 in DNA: TGTGCCAGCAGTTACCCCCCCGAAGGTGGGGCCACTGAAGCTTTCTTT. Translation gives CASSYPPEGGATEAFF.

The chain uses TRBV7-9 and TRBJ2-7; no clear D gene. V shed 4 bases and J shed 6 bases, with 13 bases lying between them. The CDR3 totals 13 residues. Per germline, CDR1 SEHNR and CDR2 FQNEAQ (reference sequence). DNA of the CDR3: TGTGCCAGCAGCTCTCCCCCCGGAGTCGAGCAGTACTTC. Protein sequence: CASSSPPGVEQYF.

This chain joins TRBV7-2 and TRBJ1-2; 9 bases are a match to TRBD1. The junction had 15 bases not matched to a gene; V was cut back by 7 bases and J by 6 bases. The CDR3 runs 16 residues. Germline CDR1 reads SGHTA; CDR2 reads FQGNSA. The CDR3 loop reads CASTRTGAVERDGYTF. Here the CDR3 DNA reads TGTGCCAGCACCCGGACAGGGGCCGTGGAAAGAGATGGCTACACCTTC.

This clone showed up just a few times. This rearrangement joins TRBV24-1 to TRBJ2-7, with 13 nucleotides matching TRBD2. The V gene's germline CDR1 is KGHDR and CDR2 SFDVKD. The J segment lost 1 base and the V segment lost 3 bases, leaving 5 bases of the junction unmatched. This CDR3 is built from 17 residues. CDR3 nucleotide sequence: TGTGCCACCAGTGATGGACTAGCGGGAGAAAGGTCCTACGAGCAGTACTTC. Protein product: CATSDGLAGERSYEQYF.

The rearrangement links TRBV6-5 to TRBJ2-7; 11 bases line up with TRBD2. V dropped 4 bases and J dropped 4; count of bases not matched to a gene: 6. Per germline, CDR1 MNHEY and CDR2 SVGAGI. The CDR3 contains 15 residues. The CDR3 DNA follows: TGTGCCAGCAGTTTAGCGGGAGGGCCTCAGTACGAGCAGTACTTC. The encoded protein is CASSLAGGPQYEQYF.

DNA of the CDR3: TGTGCCAGCAGTCGGGACTATAAATACAATGAGCAGTTCTTC. This translates into CASSRDYKYNEQFF. This chain uses TRBV6-4 with TRBJ2-1; 7 bases are a match to TRBD2. Germline trimming cut 5 bases from V and 4 bases from J; bases unmatched to any gene: 5. The CDR3 runs 14 residues. CDR1 is MRHNA, CDR2 SNTAGT, per germline.

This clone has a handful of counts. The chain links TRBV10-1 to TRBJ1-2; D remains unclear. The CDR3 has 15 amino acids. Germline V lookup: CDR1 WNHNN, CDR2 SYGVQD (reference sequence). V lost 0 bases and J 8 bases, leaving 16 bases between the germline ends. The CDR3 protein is CASSESGKPGEGYTF. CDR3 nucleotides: TGCGCCAGCAGTGAGTCGGGCAAACCCGGGGAAGGCTACACCTTC.

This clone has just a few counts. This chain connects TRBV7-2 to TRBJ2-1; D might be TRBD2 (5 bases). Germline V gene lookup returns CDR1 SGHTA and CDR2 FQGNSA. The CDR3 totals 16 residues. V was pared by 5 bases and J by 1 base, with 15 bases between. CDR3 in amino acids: CASSDLRERSYNEQFF. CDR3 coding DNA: TGTGCCAGCAGCGACCTTAGGGAGAGGTCCTACAATGAGCAGTTCTTC.

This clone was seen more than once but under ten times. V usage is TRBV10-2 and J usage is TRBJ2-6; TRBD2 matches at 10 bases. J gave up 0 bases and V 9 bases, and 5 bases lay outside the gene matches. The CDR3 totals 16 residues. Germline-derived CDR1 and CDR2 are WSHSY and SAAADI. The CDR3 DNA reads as TGCGCCAGTACCGGACTAGCGGTCTCTGGGGCCAACGTCCTGACTTTC. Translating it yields CASTGLAVSGANVLTF.

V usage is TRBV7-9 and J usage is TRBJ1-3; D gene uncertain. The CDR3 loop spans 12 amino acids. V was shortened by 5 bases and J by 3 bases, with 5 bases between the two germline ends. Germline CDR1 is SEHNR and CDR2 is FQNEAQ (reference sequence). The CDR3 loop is CASSASGNTIYF. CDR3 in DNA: TGTGCCAGCAGCGCCAGTGGAAACACCATATATTTT.